This T cell receptor beta chain was sequenced for a study of Graves' ophthalmopathy and Graves' hyperthyroidism. Regarding the study as a whole: It was with about 71% sensitivity and about 72% specificity that the model predicted ophthalmopathy progression.

Recruitment covered hyperthyroidism patients aged 18 to 65 whose new diagnosis was of under 2 months' duration. No donor had other autoimmune disease, uncontrolled infection, pregnancy or lactation. The evidence that diagnosis relied on was clinical symptoms, serum thyroxine, TRAb, thyroid ultrasound and orbital computed tomography. As to this clonotype: The antigen is not known.

Between the trimmed V and J ends, which lost 4 bases and 2 bases, there was a span of 12 bases. The CDR3 sequence is 15 residues long. Amplification from RNA transcripts yielded the TCR beta CDR3 regions. Second-round multiplex PCR followed a first-round RT-PCR using HTBI primers. TCRdb analysed the multiplex PCR reads with MiXCR anew, one entry per CDR3 protein. The sample lists 900,000 to 1,200,000 distinct CDR3 sequences, 35% to 40% occurring once. The material sequenced was peripheral blood or thyroid tissue (not recorded which). The chain is built from TRBV12-3 or TRBV12-4 and TRBJ1-5; D is perhaps TRBD1 (6 bases). The source is an adult man with Graves' hyperthyroidism. CDR3 region: CASSWGEGGNQPQHF. CDR3 DNA: TGTGCCAGCAGTTGGGGGGAGGGGGGCAATCAGCCCCAGCATTTT.